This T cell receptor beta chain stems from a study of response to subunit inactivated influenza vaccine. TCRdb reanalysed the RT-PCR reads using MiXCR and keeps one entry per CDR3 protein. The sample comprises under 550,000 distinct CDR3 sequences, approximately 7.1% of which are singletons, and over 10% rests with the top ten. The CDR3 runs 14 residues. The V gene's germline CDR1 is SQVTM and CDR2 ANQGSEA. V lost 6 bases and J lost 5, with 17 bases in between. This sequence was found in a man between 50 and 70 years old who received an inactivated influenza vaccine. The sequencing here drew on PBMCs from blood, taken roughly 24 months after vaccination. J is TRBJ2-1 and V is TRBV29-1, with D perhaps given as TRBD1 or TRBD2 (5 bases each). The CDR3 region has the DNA TGCAGCGTCATCCCCCCCGGGACCGACAATGAGCAGTTCTTC. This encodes CSVIPPGTDNEQFF.